This T cell receptor beta chain was profiled in a study of T cell repertoires in cytomegalovirus infection. J lost 5 bases, V lost 4 bases, and 9 bases had no gene match. The CDR3 is 16 amino acids. Per germline, CDR1 SGHVS and CDR2 FQNEAQ. TCRdb processed the reads anew with MiXCR; each CDR3 protein has one entry. The sample contains 800,000 to 950,000 distinct CDR3 sequences, 32% of which appear only once. In regard to this clonotype: Its antigen remains unidentified.

V and J are TRBV7-8 and TRBJ2-3; 10 bases align to TRBD2. The sample was cultured CD8+ T cells from PBMCs, taken from culture after CMV antigen stimulation. This clonotype was sampled from a human donor in good health (CMV status not recorded). Some clones in this sample may be carry-over from other donors' samples. The CDR3 region is CASSSQGAGGGDTQYF. In DNA, the CDR3 is TGTGCCAGCAGCTCACAGGGAGCGGGGGGGGGAGATACGCAGTATTTT.